The 7 T cell receptor beta chains in this list originate from one sample, sequenced in a study of cytomegalovirus exposure and HLA in healthy donors. The primer mix had 60 Vbeta and 13 Jbeta primers. Some clones are missing from TCRdb's copy, which holds only in-frame ones; the method was immunoSEQ multiplex PCR. The sample has around 140,000 clones; 70% to 80% are singletons. Source material: PBMCs. The source of these receptors is a female donor in good health and CMV-seropositive.

The chain joins TRBV5-8 to TRBJ1-3; tentatively, D is TRBD1 (6 bases). Per the germline V gene, CDR1 is SGHTS and CDR2 is YDEGEE. V was clipped by 5 bases and J by 4 bases, with 16 bases between them. The CDR3 runs 15 residues. The CDR3: CASRPRGGQGNTIYF. The CDR3 DNA reads as TGTGCCAGCAGACCAAGGGGGGGGCAAGGAAACACCATATATTTT.

This clone was counted a single time. The chain joins TRBV30 to TRBJ2-1; possibly TRBD2 for D (6 bases). CDR3 length equals 16 residues. Trimming left V 3 bases short and J 2 bases short, with 17 bases between. Germline CDR1 and CDR2: GTSNPN and SVGIG (reference sequence). CDR3 residues: CAWSRPSGGAYNEQFF. The CDR3 nucleotides read TGTGCCTGGAGCCGCCCCTCGGGCGGGGCCTACAATGAGCAGTTCTTC.

This chain joins TRBV19 and TRBJ2-7, with D tentatively TRBD2 (5 bases). Trimming shortened V by 3 bases and J by 1 base, and 10 bases separated the two germline ends. This CDR3 comprises 14 residues. Looked up from germline, CDR1 is LNHDA and CDR2 is SQIVND (reference sequence). DNA of the CDR3: TGTGCCAGTAGTATCCTCCCGGGATCCTACGAGCAGTACTTC. Translation: CASSILPGSYEQYF.

CDR3 sequence (DNA): TGTGCCAGCAGCCGCGGGACTAGCGGGAGCTCCTACGAGCAGTACTTC. Its translation: CASSRGTSGSSYEQYF. V and J are TRBV4-2 and TRBJ2-7; 14 positions agree with TRBD2. CDR1 is LGHNA and CDR2 is YNFKEQ in the germline V gene. This CDR3 region has 16 residues. V shed 4 bases and J 0 bases; nucleotides not matched to a gene: 2.

The chain couples TRBV6-5 to TRBJ1-1, with TRBD1 as a possible D gene (5 bases). V lost 0 bases and J lost 5, with 10 bases in between. Germline CDR1 reads MNHEY; CDR2 reads SVGAGI. CDR3 size: 14 residues. The DNA of the CDR3 is TGTGCCAGCAGTTACTCTGGGGCGGGGACTGAAGCTTTCTTT. Translating gives CASSYSGAGTEAFF.

This chain joins TRBV5-4 and TRBJ2-3; perhaps TRBD1 as D (6 bases). The CDR3 extends over 16 amino acids. The V gene lost 4 bases and the J gene lost 0 bases, with 15 bases spanning the gap. Germline V gene sequence: CDR1 SGHNT, CDR2 YYREEE (reference sequence). The CDR3 sequence is CASSGGQFFSTDTQYF. Written as DNA, the CDR3 is TGTGCCAGCAGCGGCGGACAGTTCTTTAGCACAGATACGCAGTATTTT.

This clone was seen a few times. This chain joins TRBV5-1 and TRBJ2-7; possibly TRBD1 for D (6 bases). Germline CDR1 is SGHRS and CDR2 is YFSETQ. This CDR3 has 14 amino acids. With 4 bases removed from V and 4 bases from J, the gap between germline ends came to 15 bases. This chain's CDR3 is CASSPGTKWYEQYF. Here the CDR3 DNA reads TGCGCCAGCAGCCCCGGGACAAAGTGGTACGAGCAGTACTTC.